This T cell receptor beta chain originates from a study of regulatory T cells in long-lasting Graves disease. As to this clonotype: Antigen unknown.

Study-wide points: Tissue studied was limited to peripheral blood, excluding thyroid tissue.

The time point: newly diagnosed GD, antithyroid drugs for less than 3 months. RNA extracted from PBMCs served as the sequencing template. In building TCR beta libraries, iRepertoire HTBI primers were used together with Arm-PCR of CDR3 regions. TCRdb analysed the multiplex PCR reads with MiXCR anew, one entry per CDR3 protein. Among roughly 530,000 distinct CDR3 sequences listed, about 16% were seen once. This CDR3 has 16 residues. CDR1 and CDR2 from the germline V gene are SGHRS and YFSETQ. Between the trimmed V and J ends, which lost 0 bases and 0 bases, there was a span of 10 bases. The sample also formed part of further work on T cells in Graves' hyperthyroidism and ophthalmopathy. This second report adds: First-round RT-PCR of the TCR CDR3 relied on the HTBI primer set.

The sequenced sample was peripheral blood mononuclear cells (PBMCs), obtained at new diagnosis, from a patient treated with antithyroid drugs. The TCR comes from a woman between 40 and 65 years old with Graves disease. The chain couples TRBV5-1 to TRBJ1-3, with D tentatively TRBD1 (5 bases). The CDR3 sequence is CASSLAGSHSGNTIYF. DNA for the CDR3: TGCGCCAGCAGCTTGGCAGGGTCTCACTCTGGAAACACCATATATTTT. Drawing the rest from reference TRBV5-1 and TRBJ1-3, the complete variable domain is KAGVTQTPRYLIKTRGQQVTLSCSPISGHRSVSWYQQTPGQGLQFLFEYFSETQRNKGNFPGRFSGRQFSNSRSEMNVSTLELGDSALYLCASSLAGSHSGNTIYFGEGSWLTVV.